The 28 T cell receptor beta chains below were found in one sample sequenced in a study of blood T cell repertoires in COVID-19 (dated by TCRdb to between 2020 and 2021). To prepare the library, the immunoSEQ multiplex PCR assay was applied. In TCRdb, the immuneACCESS table is reduced to in-frame sequences with V and J assigned. These tables do not hold every clone; where another copy was compared, an unresolved V gene accounts for under half, and the others remain unexplained. The sample data list 150,000 to 200,000 clones, and approximately 85% of these were observed just once. The ten largest clones take up about a tenth of the sample. Sequenced input: peripheral blood. The source of these receptors is a human donor with active or convalescent COVID-19. The donor label of this sample is uncertain.

This clone was seen a few times. The rearrangement links TRBV7-2 to TRBJ1-6; D remains ambiguous. The germline V and J ends were trimmed by 1 base and 0 bases, with 7 bases remaining between them. Germline loops: CDR1 SGHTA, CDR2 FQGNSA. The CDR3 is 16 amino acids. In nucleotides, the CDR3 is TGTGCCAGCAGCTTAGGTGTCAGCTCCTATAATTCACCCCTCCACTTT. The encoded protein is CASSLGVSSYNSPLHF.

The V call is TRBV7-9, the J call TRBJ1-5, with 7 bases aligning to TRBD1. Germline assignment: CDR1 SEHNR and CDR2 FQNEAQ (reference sequence). There are 14 residues in the CDR3. The trim removed 2 bases at V and 6 bases at J, leaving 4 bases unmatched. The CDR3 DNA reads TGTGCCAGCAGCTTAAAGGGGGCGGGTCAGCCCCAGCATTTT. Translated: CASSLKGAGQPQHF.

The chain links TRBV6-1 to TRBJ2-1; 9 nucleotides agree with TRBD2. The length of the CDR3 is 15 residues. The V and J ends lost 7 bases and 6 bases, in that order; junction bases with no gene match: 10. CDR1 MNHNS and CDR2 SASEGT come from the germline V gene. The CDR3: CASIPRAGGVNEQFF. In DNA form, the CDR3 reads TGTGCCAGCATCCCGCGGGCGGGAGGGGTCAATGAGCAGTTCTTC.

This clone was observed a handful of times. This chain links TRBV20-1 with TRBJ2-7, with 7 bases matching TRBD1. Germline loops: CDR1 DFQATT, CDR2 SNEGSKA (reference sequence). The V gene end was trimmed by 4 bases and the J gene end by 6 bases; junction bases not matched to a gene: 3. This CDR3 region has 11 residues. CDR3: CSATGGPEQYF. CDR3 nucleotide sequence: TGCAGTGCTACAGGGGGTCCCGAGCAGTACTTC.

The chain couples TRBV29-1 to TRBJ2-7, with 9 bases identical to TRBD2. Trimming at V came to 6 bases and at J to 5 bases, leaving 5 bases not matched to a gene. Per germline, CDR1 SQVTM and CDR2 ANQGSEA. The CDR3 has 12 amino acids. The chain's CDR3 is CSVRTSEDEQYF. Here the CDR3 DNA reads TGCAGCGTACGGACTAGCGAGGACGAGCAGTACTTC.

This sequence joins TRBV4-2 and TRBJ1-1; no firm D call. The germline CDR1 and CDR2 sequences are LGHNA and YNFKEQ. The germline V and J ends were trimmed by 4 bases and 3 bases, with 9 bases remaining between them. The CDR3 has 13 amino acids. In DNA form, the CDR3 reads TGTGCCAGCAGCCCGAGGAGTGACACTGAAGCTTTCTTT. Encoded protein: CASSPRSDTEAFF.

V is TRBV4-1 and J is TRBJ2-3; D is uncertain. The CDR3 extends over 21 amino acids. Germline CDR1 reads MGHRA; CDR2 reads YSYEKL. Trimming left V 1 base short and J 1 base short, with 27 bases between. DNA of the CDR3: TGCGCCAGCAGCCAAGTTAGAAACCGCGCTAAATGGGCGTCCGGCACAGATACGCAGTATTTT. This gives the protein CASSQVRNRAKWASGTDTQYF.

The genes are TRBV19 and TRBJ1-5, with D maybe TRBD1 (5 bases). CDR3 size: 17 residues. Germline CDR1 LNHDA, CDR2 SQIVND (reference sequence). V was trimmed by 4 bases and J by 4 bases, leaving 20 bases between them. DNA of the CDR3: TGTGCCAGTAGTACGACCTCCGGGGGATATGGAAATCAGCCCCAGCATTTT. Translating it yields CASSTTSGGYGNQPQHF.

The gene calls are TRBV5-1 and TRBJ2-1; 12 bases align to TRBD2. CDR3 length: 15 residues. The V and J ends lost 4 bases and 5 bases, in that order; junction bases with no gene match: 4. The germline V gene encodes CDR1 SGHRS and CDR2 YFSETQ. The CDR3 DNA is TGCGCCAGCAGCCTGACTAGCGGGAGCAACAATGAGCAGTTCTTC. Protein: CASSLTSGSNNEQFF.

This clone has only a few counts. This chain links TRBV29-1 with TRBJ1-2; 7 bases are a match to TRBD1. Looked up from germline, CDR1 is SQVTM and CDR2 is ANQGSEA. The CDR3 has 14 residues. Trimming took 5 bases from V and 1 from J; bases not matched to a gene: 7. CDR3 in amino acids: CSVRQGPYNYGYTF. In nucleotides, the CDR3 is TGCAGCGTTAGACAGGGCCCATATAACTATGGCTACACCTTC.

J is TRBJ2-7 and V is TRBV12-3 or TRBV12-4; D may be TRBD2 (6 bases). V lost 6 bases, J lost 7 bases, and 10 bases lay in between. This CDR3 is built from 11 residues. DNA of the CDR3: TGTGCCAGCAGCTCTGGGGGGGAGCAGTACTTC. This encodes CASSSGGEQYF.

The rearrangement uses TRBV9 and TRBJ1-1, with D perhaps TRBD1 (6 bases). The V end was cut by 0 bases, the J end by 1 base, with 10 bases between. Germline V gives CDR1 SGDLS, CDR2 YYNGEE. The length of the CDR3 is 15 residues. CDR3 sequence reads: CASSVDIRGNTEAFF. The DNA for the CDR3 is TGTGCCAGCAGCGTAGATATCAGGGGGAACACTGAAGCTTTCTTT.

The genes are TRBV3-1 (or the pseudogene TRBV3-2) and TRBJ2-3; D is perhaps TRBD2 (6 bases). This CDR3 is 14 amino acids long. Deletions cut 6 bases from V and 0 bases from J, with 10 bases between. Per the germline V gene, CDR1 is LGHDT and CDR2 is YNNKEL (reference sequence). The CDR3 DNA reads TGTGCCAGCAGAACCGGGACTAGCACAGATACGCAGTATTTT. As protein: CASRTGTSTDTQYF.

This chain uses TRBV28 with TRBJ1-2; TRBD1 might be the D (5 bases). This CDR3 spans 12 amino acids. Germline loops: CDR1 MDHEN, CDR2 SYDVKM. Trimming took 3 bases from V and 5 from J, leaving 7 bases between them. The CDR3 region has the DNA TGTGCCAGCAGTTTCGGGGGGTATGGCTACACCTTC. Translating it yields CASSFGGYGYTF.

This clone is a singleton in its sample. The chain employs TRBV7-9 and TRBJ2-1; possible D gene TRBD2, 7 bases. The germline V gene has CDR1 SEHNR and CDR2 FQNEAQ (reference sequence). CDR3 length: 12 amino acids. Trimming shortened V by 8 bases and J by 7 bases, and 12 bases separated the two germline ends. The CDR3 DNA reads TGTGCCAGCCTAGGGGGGGCGAATGAGCAGTTCTTC. This translates into CASLGGANEQFF.

The genes are TRBV2 and TRBJ2-5, with 7 positions matching TRBD2. The germline gives CDR1 SNHLY, CDR2 FYNNEI. This CDR3 is built from 15 residues. V was pared by 7 bases and J by 7 bases, with 15 bases of the junction left unmatched. CDR3: CASKVASGPLSTQYF. The CDR3, as DNA: TGTGCCAGCAAGGTAGCTAGCGGACCTCTCTCGACCCAGTACTTC.

The rearrangement uses TRBV2 and TRBJ1-4; 9 bases align to TRBD1. The CDR3 spans 14 residues. CDR1 is SNHLY, CDR2 FYNNEI, per germline. V lost 5 bases to trimming and J lost 7 bases; unmatched junction nucleotides: 5. The DNA of the CDR3 is TGTGCCAGCAGTCCCGGGACAGGGACTGAAAAACTGTTTTTT. This encodes CASSPGTGTEKLFF.

The chain couples TRBV3-1 (or the pseudogene TRBV3-2) to TRBJ2-6; D unresolved. The CDR3 extends over 16 amino acids. Trimming removed 0 bases at V and 2 bases at J, with 8 bases between. Germline V gives CDR1 LGHDT, CDR2 YNNKEL (reference sequence). This chain's CDR3 is CASSQEGLTGANVLTF. CDR3 in DNA: TGTGCCAGCAGCCAAGAGGGCCTTACTGGGGCCAACGTCCTGACTTTC.

The chain employs TRBV5-1 and TRBJ2-7; D is perhaps TRBD2 (6 bases). The V gene lost 4 bases and the J gene lost 0 bases, with 17 bases spanning the gap. The germline CDR1 and CDR2 sequences are SGHRS and YFSETQ. This CDR3 comprises 16 residues. The CDR3 bases are TGCGCCAGCAGCCCGGGCGTAGCGGAAAGCTCCTACGAGCAGTACTTC. Its protein product is CASSPGVAESSYEQYF.

The CDR3 bases are TGTGCCATCAGTGAGTCGGGCTACAGGGGCTCTAGCACAGATACGCAGTATTTT. It specifies CAISESGYRGSSTDTQYF. This chain uses TRBV10-3 with TRBJ2-3; 7 nucleotides agree with TRBD1. V lost 0 bases, J lost 0 bases, and 9 bases stayed unmatched. The CDR3 totals 18 residues. Germline V lookup: CDR1 ENHRY, CDR2 SYGVKD.

A single count supports this clone. The genes are TRBV18 and TRBJ2-1; a possible D gene is TRBD2 (5 bases). In germline, CDR1 is KGHSH, CDR2 LQKENI. The V gene lost 2 bases and the J gene lost 7 bases, with 15 bases spanning the gap. The CDR3 consists of 15 residues. The CDR3 sequence: CASSPGGPQENEQFF. Written as DNA, the CDR3 is TGTGCCAGCTCACCAGGCGGGCCCCAGGAGAATGAGCAGTTCTTC.

J is TRBJ2-2 and V is TRBV6-4, with 7 positions matching TRBD1. V lost 2 bases, J lost 1 base, and 4 bases stayed unmatched. This CDR3 is 16 amino acids long. CDR1 is MRHNA, CDR2 SNTAGT, per germline. The CDR3 region is CASSDQRQGNTGELFF. The CDR3 DNA is TGTGCCAGCAGTGACCAAAGACAGGGGAACACCGGGGAGCTGTTTTTT.

The chain links TRBV7-9 to TRBJ1-4; TRBD1 might be the D (6 bases). The CDR3 totals 15 residues. Trimming pared 4 bases from V and 0 bases from J, leaving 9 bases between. Per the germline V gene, CDR1 is SEHNR and CDR2 is FQNEAQ (reference sequence). CDR3 nucleotides: TGTGCCAGCAGCTACGGGACAACAACTAATGAAAAACTGTTTTTT. It translates to CASSYGTTTNEKLFF.

This sequence joins TRBV19 and TRBJ2-5, with 13 positions matching TRBD2. From germline, CDR1 is LNHDA and CDR2 SQIVND (reference sequence). After removal of 9 bases from V and 4 bases from J, the junction contained 11 bases not matched to a gene. This CDR3 contains 16 residues. This CDR3 is CASSGTSGAWGETQYF. CDR3 bases: TGTGCCAGCTCCGGGACTAGCGGGGCCTGGGGAGAGACCCAGTACTTC.

The chain links TRBV6-5 to TRBJ2-5; the match to TRBD1 covers 8 bases. Germline CDR1 is MNHEY and CDR2 is SVGAGI. This CDR3 has 15 residues. The J segment lost 1 base and the V segment lost 5 bases, leaving 6 bases of the junction unmatched. The CDR3 reads CASSMIDRGQETQYF. The DNA for the CDR3 is TGTGCCAGCAGTATGATCGACAGGGGCCAAGAGACCCAGTACTTC.

Many counts were recorded for this clone. The genes are TRBV7-6 and TRBJ2-1; 10 nucleotides line up with TRBD2. V lost 0 bases, J lost 1 base, and 6 bases stayed unmatched. CDR3 length: 18 residues. Germline V gives CDR1 SGHVS, CDR2 FNYEAQ. The CDR3 protein is CASSLASPSGGSYNEQFF. CDR3 coding DNA: TGTGCCAGCAGCTTAGCGAGTCCTAGCGGGGGATCCTACAATGAGCAGTTCTTC.

This clone appeared a single time. V and J are TRBV13 and TRBJ2-7; 8 bases are a match to TRBD2. The length of the CDR3 is 13 residues. Germline CDR1 and CDR2: PRHDT and FYEKMQ (reference sequence). Trimming cost V 2 bases and J 5 bases; bases outside gene matches: 2. In nucleotides, the CDR3 is TGTGCCAGCAGCTTATGGACTAGCAACGAGCAGTACTTC. Protein: CASSLWTSNEQYF.

V usage is TRBV5-1 and J usage is TRBJ2-3; 11 positions agree with TRBD1. Germline-derived CDR1 and CDR2 are SGHRS and YFSETQ. Unmatched junction bases numbered 7, after V lost 3 bases and J lost 1 base. The CDR3 spans 17 residues. CDR3 region: CASSSVGTGGGTDTQYF. For the CDR3, the DNA is TGCGCCAGCAGCTCCGTAGGGACAGGGGGTGGCACAGATACGCAGTATTTT.